These 15 T cell receptor beta chains share one sample of origin, sequenced in a study of blood T cell repertoires in COVID-19. The method was immunoSEQ multiplex PCR; TCRdb's version includes in-frame clones alone and lacks a portion of them. In the table there are about 160,000 clones, approximately 80% of which are singletons. The sample was peripheral blood. These receptors were collected from a woman of 80 years or more with active or convalescent COVID-19.

The chain uses TRBV2 and TRBJ1-1; D ambiguous. V lost 3 bases and J 10 bases, leaving 6 bases between the germline ends. CDR3 size: 10 residues. CDR1 and CDR2 from the germline V gene are SNHLY and FYNNEI. The CDR3 here is CASSESRAFF. CDR3 DNA: TGTGCCAGCAGTGAGAGCCGAGCTTTCTTT. Variable domain in full (rest from reference TRBV2 and TRBJ1-1): EPEVTQTPSHQVTQMGQEVILRCVPISNHLYFYWYRQILGQKVEFLVSFYNNEISEKSEIFDDQFSVERPDGSNFTLKIRSTKLEDSAMYFCASSESRAFFGQGTRLTVV.

This clone was seen just once. This chain uses TRBV7-9 with TRBJ2-6, with 8 positions matching TRBD1. V was clipped by 4 bases and J by 1 base; unmatched bases: 3. This CDR3 has 16 amino acids. Germline-derived CDR1 and CDR2 are SEHNR and FQNEAQ (reference sequence). CDR3 sequence reads: CASSSRDRSGANVLTF. In nucleotides, the CDR3 is TGTGCCAGCAGCTCCAGGGACAGGTCTGGGGCCAACGTCCTGACTTTC.

The chain carries TRBV5-8 and TRBJ2-7, with D maybe TRBD2 (6 bases). V dropped 3 bases and J dropped 6 bases, with 13 bases sitting between them. The germline gives CDR1 SGHTS, CDR2 YDEGEE. The CDR3 is 13 residues long. CDR3 sequence reads: CASSSGVFSEQYF. The CDR3 DNA follows: TGTGCCAGCAGCTCGGGAGTCTTTTCCGAGCAGTACTTC.

This clone appeared once. The chain couples TRBV19 to TRBJ2-3, with 8 bases lining up with TRBD2. Germline CDR1 and CDR2: LNHDA and SQIVND (reference sequence). V lost 3 bases to trimming and J lost 1 base; unmatched junction nucleotides: 12. The CDR3 loop spans 18 amino acids. CDR3 region: CASSIGAGGVGGTDTQYF. The CDR3 DNA reads as TGTGCCAGTAGTATTGGTGCGGGGGGTGTAGGGGGCACAGATACGCAGTATTTT.

This clone is classed as medium-sized (0.01 to 0.1%). V is TRBV4-3 and J is TRBJ2-1; 7 positions match TRBD2. After removal of 2 bases from V and 5 bases from J, the junction contained 6 bases not matched to a gene. In germline, CDR1 is LGHNA, CDR2 YSLEER. This CDR3 comprises 15 residues. CDR3 residues: CASSQRGGGNNEQFF. The CDR3 region has the DNA TGCGCCAGCAGCCAAAGAGGCGGGGGAAACAATGAGCAGTTCTTC.

V usage is TRBV10-3 and J usage is TRBJ1-5; maybe TRBD1 (5 bases). The CDR3 sequence is 16 residues long. Trimming removed 3 bases from V and 2 bases from J, with 14 bases in between. Germline loops: CDR1 ENHRY, CDR2 SYGVKD. The CDR3 DNA reads as TGTGCCATCAGTGAAAGCAGGGTATCAGGCAATCAGCCCCAGCATTTT. Translated, it gives CAISESRVSGNQPQHF.

This rearrangement joins TRBV7-2 to TRBJ1-5; TRBD1 aligns across 8 bases. V gave up 5 bases and J gave up 1 base; unmatched junction bases: 7. CDR3 length: 16 amino acids. CDR1 is SGHTA and CDR2 is FQGNSA in the germline V gene. The CDR3 spells CASSIQGAGSNQPQHF. For the CDR3, the DNA is TGTGCCAGCAGCATTCAGGGGGCCGGGAGCAATCAGCCCCAGCATTTT.

This clone came up a few times. The rearrangement joins TRBV7-2 to TRBJ1-2, with no clear D. V was clipped by 2 bases and J by 7 bases, with 14 bases between them. Germline V gene lookup returns CDR1 SGHTA and CDR2 FQGNSA. This CDR3 has 14 amino acids. The CDR3 reads CASSLIMASPGYTF. CDR3 coding DNA: TGTGCCAGCAGCTTAATTATGGCCTCACCTGGCTACACCTTC.

A single count supports this clone. The V call is TRBV11-2, the J call TRBJ1-6; 9 bases match TRBD1. The CDR3 runs 15 residues. The V gene end was trimmed by 4 bases and the J gene end by 9 bases; junction bases not matched to a gene: 7. Germline V gene data show CDR1 as SGHAT and CDR2 as FQNNGV. DNA for the CDR3: TGTGCCAGCAGCTCCCCGGGACAGGGACGTTCACCCCTCCACTTT. Its protein is CASSSPGQGRSPLHF.

The rearrangement uses TRBV6-6 and TRBJ2-2, with a tentative D call TRBD1 (6 bases). The length of the CDR3 is 16 residues. V shed 5 bases and J shed 4 bases, with 17 bases lying between them. Germline V CDR1 and CDR2: MNHNY, SVGAGI (reference sequence). CDR3 protein: CASSLTRTEGTGELFF. DNA for the CDR3: TGTGCCAGCAGTCTAACCCGGACAGAGGGCACCGGGGAGCTGTTTTTT.

This clone was seen once. V and J are TRBV5-1 and TRBJ1-4, with D uncertain. The CDR3 extends over 15 amino acids. CDR1 is SGHRS and CDR2 is YFSETQ in the germline V gene. Trimming took off 0 bases at V and 7 bases at J, with 13 bases between the two ends. The chain's CDR3 is CASSLATKPGEKLFF. CDR3 DNA sequence: TGCGCCAGCAGCTTGGCCACAAAACCAGGTGAAAAACTGTTTTTT.

The chain recombines TRBV29-1 with TRBJ2-1; no clear D. This CDR3 is built from 11 residues. V lost 8 bases and J 5 bases, leaving 10 bases between the germline ends. Germline assignment: CDR1 SQVTM and CDR2 ANQGSEA. CDR3 in amino acids: CSSTVNNEQFF. DNA of the CDR3: TGCAGCTCAACAGTGAACAATGAGCAGTTCTTC.

This chain uses TRBV12-3 or TRBV12-4 with TRBJ2-5; D unclear. V lost 6 bases to trimming and J lost 0 bases, with 5 bases between them. CDR3 length: 12 residues. CDR3: CASRSYQETQYF. CDR3 DNA sequence: TGTGCCAGCAGATCGTACCAAGAGACCCAGTACTTC.

The V call is TRBV11-3, the J call TRBJ1-2; 8 nucleotides align to TRBD1. With V trimmed by 4 bases and J by 8 bases, 9 bases remained unmatched. Germline V gene lookup returns CDR1 SGHNT and CDR2 YENEEA. This CDR3 spans 14 amino acids. The CDR3 region has the DNA TGTGCCAGCAGCTCTTCGACAGGGGTTGGAGGCTACACCTTC. It specifies CASSSSTGVGGYTF. Based on the CDR3 plus reference TRBV11-3 and TRBJ1-2, the full variable domain is EAGVVQSPRYKIIEKKQPVAFWCNPISGHNTLYWYLQNLGQGPELLIRYENEEAVDDSQLPKDRFSAERLKGVDSTLKIQPAELGDSAVYLCASSSSTGVGGYTFGSGTRLTVV.

This sequence joins TRBV28 and TRBJ1-4, with D perhaps matching TRBD1 (6 bases). CDR3 length equals 14 residues. CDR1 is MDHEN and CDR2 is SYDVKM in the germline V gene. V was clipped by 7 bases and J by 4 bases, with 13 bases between them. CDR3 region: CASTTGGINEKLFF. CDR3 DNA: TGTGCCAGCACCACGGGGGGCATTAATGAAAAACTGTTTTTT. Based on the CDR3 plus reference TRBV28 and TRBJ1-4, the full variable domain is DVKVTQSSRYLVKRTGEKVFLECVQDMDHENMFWYRQDPGLGLRLIYFSYDVKMKEKGDIPEGYSVSREKKERFSLILESASTNQTSMYLCASTTGGINEKLFFGSGTQLSVL.